This T cell receptor (beta chain) was captured by sequencing in a study of T cells in Graves' hyperthyroidism and ophthalmopathy. Regions amplified from RNA transcripts were the TCR beta CDR3 regions. With the HTBI primer set, the TCR CDR3 went through a first round of RT-PCR. TCRdb ran MiXCR on the multiplex PCR reads and lists one entry per CDR3 protein. Here the sample spans more than 550,000 distinct CDR3 sequences, roughly 17% being singletons. The sample holds many counts of this clonotype. This CDR3 region has 13 residues. Germline V gene sequence: CDR1 LNHDA, CDR2 SQIVND (reference sequence). V lost 10 bases and J 4 bases, leaving 14 bases between the germline ends.

Sequencing input: blood. This chain uses TRBV19 with TRBJ1-5; the D gene is possibly TRBD1 (5 bases). The source is a man aged 45-65 years with Graves' hyperthyroidism. CDR3 DNA sequence: TGTGCCACCGGGGACGAACGAAATCAGCCCCAGCATTTT. Translating gives CATGDERNQPQHF.